This record looks at one T cell receptor beta chain sequence and its context. Its cognate antigen has yet to be identified. Per-base quality was not reported, and no clone a single base away is much larger than it. Library method: PCR. At the Johns Hopkins FTIC core, DNA from the cultured CD4+ T cells underwent TCR sequencing with the Oncomine TCR Beta short-read assay. The QIAamp micro DNA kit was used to extract genomic DNA from the cultured CD4+ T cells. Oncomine TCR Beta libraries from cultured CD4+ T cells were pooled with unique dual indexes and sequenced on an Illumina iSeq 100. Regarding the original processing steps: Non-productive sequences were removed, and CDR3s not starting with C, not ending with F or W, or shorter than 7 amino acids were discarded. The MANAFEST web application identified antigen-specific clonotypes by comparing peptide-stimulated wells against reference wells and other culture wells. Positive clones required FDR below 0.05, an odds ratio above 5, and productive frequency above 0.1% in at least two of three replicate wells. Cross-reactive clonotypes were defined as significantly expanded in both SARS-CoV-2 spike wells and at least one common cold coronavirus spike condition. Similarity between CDR3 sequences was evaluated in R version 3.6.1 using Levenshtein distances (stringdist) and unrooted phylogenetic trees (ape). TCRdb took the public reads, trimmed them with fastp at Q25, ran MiXCR for clone calling and kept in-frame beta chains. A single entry per CDR3 protein holds the most common genes and DNA from its merged rows. The authors' filters were not applied to this entry. The sample yields tens of thousands of distinct CDR3 sequences; roughly 50% were counted once. Over 5% of the sample goes to the ten largest clones.

The data stem from a study of vaccination and CD4 T cells after COVID-19 (dated by TCRdb to between 2021 and 2023). Regarding the study in general: Convalescent patients had a positive SARS-CoV-2 result on nasal swab PCR, and of these patients, several had mild disease and one had severe disease. The convalescent cohort comprised six males and four females, including two Hispanic individuals, seven Caucasians, two Asians and one multiracial person. Each participant got two doses of either the Pfizer-BioNTech BNT162b2 vaccine (n=8) or the Moderna mRNA-1273 vaccine (n=2). Post-COVID blood samples from convalescent patients were collected a median of about 110 days after diagnosis, with a range of about 30 to 170 days. Post-vaccine blood samples were obtained a median of approximately 74 days after the second vaccine dose, with a range of about 12 to 241 days. For stimulating the cultures, overlapping spike peptide pools were used, derived from SARS-CoV-2 as well as from the common cold coronaviruses HCoV-NL63, HCoV-OC43 and HCoV-229E. As controls, cultures received a CEFX viral epitope pool (the positive control), an HIV-1 Nef peptide pool (the negative control), or no peptide at all. In 9 to 11 COVID-19 convalescent patients and a few infection-naive healthy vaccine recipients, researchers compared the spike-specific CD4+ TCR repertoire from before mRNA vaccination with the repertoire from after.

The sample's treatment or condition label, decoded: roughly 11-day PBMC culture with coronavirus spike peptide pools or control peptides (ViraFEST assay). The ViraFEST assay was used in the study, in which antigen-specific T cells were expanded with peptide pools and expanded clonotypes were subsequently identified by TCR sequencing. Positive SARS-CoV-2 PCR tests in the convalescent patients dated from March to December 2020, before Alpha, Beta and Delta variants emerged in the United States. More than 1.5 million PBMCs per well were cultured in IMDM with roughly 5% human AB serum and about 9.7 IU/ml IL-2, plus 10 ug/ml peptide pools. On days 3 and 7, half of the culture medium was replaced with fresh IL-2-containing medium. After approximately eleven days of culture, CD4+ T cells were isolated by negative selection with the EasySep CD4+ T cell isolation kit. Ficoll-Paque Plus gradient centrifugation was used to isolate PBMCs from whole blood, and the isolated PBMCs were then either used fresh or cryopreserved at -140C. In general, triplicate wells were set up for every culture condition.

Study-level results and caveats: An increase in the median number of SARS-CoV-2-reactive clonotypes from 20 to 25 after infection to 38 after vaccination was observed, but the change was not found to be significant. Among convalescent patients, a median roughly 84% of the SARS-CoV-2-reactive clones seen after vaccination appeared only after vaccination, which suggests priming specific to the vaccine. Of the vaccine-specific clones in convalescent patients, 304 of 307, or nearly all, reacted only to SARS-CoV-2 spike and did not cross-react with common cold coronaviruses. The number of convalescent patients in the study was relatively small, and the study did not examine early timepoints following natural infection.

The germline V gene gives CDR1 as KGHSH and CDR2 as LQKENI. The junction shows trimming of 3 bases on V and 5 bases on J, and the gene matches do not reach 1 base of it. Spanning cysteine to phenylalanine, the CDR3 consists of 13 amino acids. Just the 39-base CDR3 DNA is kept, in frame starting at base 1. The sequence joins TRBV18 to TRBJ1-5; 7 bases in between match TRBD1. The TCR originated in a human donor who had recovered from COVID-19. Sample: CD4+ T cells from blood, cultured in vitro. The nucleotide sequence is TGTGCCAGCTCACCCGGACAGGATCAGCCCCAGCATTTT. Its translation reads: CASSPGQDQPQHF.